This T cell receptor beta chain appears in the sequencing data of a study of CD8 T cells in ankylosing spondylitis. The study's findings and limits: One TCR beta motif, made up of roughly 8 highly homologous variants, appeared characteristic of ankylosing spondylitis blood. Reported data indicate significant enrichment of disease-linked clones within matched ankylosing spondylitis synovial fluid.

On this clonotype itself: Its antigen is unknown.

Using its own MiXCR run on the 5' RACE reads, TCRdb lists one record per CDR3 protein. The data show some 800,000 distinct CDR3 sequences, 12% seen once. This TCR derives from a male donor with ankylosing spondylitis. Sequencing was performed on blood, either unsorted or a sorted T cell fraction (not recorded which).

The CDR3: CASSPKRIDLSRNSPLHF. The DNA of the CDR3 is TGTGCCAGCAGCCCAAAAAGGATAGACCTCTCGAGGAATTCACCCCTCCACTTT. The genes are TRBV7-8 and TRBJ1-6; no definite D call. Germline V lookup: CDR1 SGHVS, CDR2 FQNEAQ. Deletions cut 5 bases from V and 7 bases from J, with 24 bases between. CDR3 size: 18 residues.